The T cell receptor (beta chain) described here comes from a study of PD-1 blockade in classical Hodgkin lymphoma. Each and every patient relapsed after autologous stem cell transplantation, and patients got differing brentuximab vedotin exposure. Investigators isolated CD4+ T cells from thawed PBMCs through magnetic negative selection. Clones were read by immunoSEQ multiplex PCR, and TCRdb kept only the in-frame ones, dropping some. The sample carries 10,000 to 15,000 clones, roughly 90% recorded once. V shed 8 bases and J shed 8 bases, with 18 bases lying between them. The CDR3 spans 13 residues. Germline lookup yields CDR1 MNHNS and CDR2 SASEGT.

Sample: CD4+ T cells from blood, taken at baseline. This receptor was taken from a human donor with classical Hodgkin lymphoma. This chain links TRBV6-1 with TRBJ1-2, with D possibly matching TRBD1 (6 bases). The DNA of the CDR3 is TGTGCCAGCTACTATTCAGGGGTGCAAGGCTACACCTTC. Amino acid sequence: CASYYSGVQGYTF.